Below, 32 T cell receptor beta chains from the same sample are listed, as sequenced in a study of blood T cell repertoires in COVID-19. Data came from immunoSEQ multiplex PCR; TCRdb stores just in-frame clones and leaves some out. The sample records about 43,000 clones, approximately 80% being singletons. The sequencing sample was made of peripheral blood. All receptors come from a woman aged 55-70 years with acute or convalescent COVID-19.

The chain combines TRBV10-3 with TRBJ1-3, with D possibly matching TRBD1 (5 bases). The CDR3 sequence is 15 residues long. Trimming removed 6 bases from V and 1 base from J, with 13 bases in between. Germline loops: CDR1 ENHRY, CDR2 SYGVKD. CDR3 bases: TGTGCCATCAGGGGGACGGGAGGTTCTGGAAACACCATATATTTT. Its translation is CAIRGTGGSGNTIYF.

This chain links TRBV6-4 with TRBJ2-7; 8 bases line up with TRBD2. The V gene's germline CDR1 is MRHNA and CDR2 SNTAGT. J was trimmed by 2 bases and V by 4 bases; bases with no gene match: 10. The CDR3 spans 16 residues. As DNA, the CDR3 is TGTGCCAGCAGTGGGGAACTAGCGGAGGATACCTACGAGCAGTACTTC. It encodes CASSGELAEDTYEQYF.

This clone is a singleton in its sample. The chain joins TRBV27 to TRBJ2-7; D unclear. V lost 8 bases, J lost 0 bases, and 11 bases lay in between. CDR3 length: 13 amino acids. The germline CDR1 and CDR2 sequences are MNHEY and SMNVEV (reference sequence). The CDR3 protein is CASGRRNSYEQYF. In nucleotides, the CDR3 is TGTGCCAGCGGAAGGCGGAACTCCTACGAGCAGTACTTC.

This clone has a handful of counts. The chain links TRBV5-5 to TRBJ1-5; D ambiguous. V shed 3 bases and J shed 0 bases, with 10 bases lying between them. CDR3 size: 15 residues. In germline, CDR1 is SGHKS, CDR2 YYEKEE (reference sequence). DNA for the CDR3: TGTGCCAGCAGCTCTGGAGATGATAGCAATCAGCCCCAGCATTTT. It specifies CASSSGDDSNQPQHF.

This clone came up once. V usage is TRBV11-2 and J usage is TRBJ1-6; D perhaps matches TRBD1 (5 bases). Germline CDR1 and CDR2: SGHAT and FQNNGV. V shed 2 bases and J shed 11 bases, with 13 bases lying between them. The CDR3 spans 14 residues. As DNA, the CDR3 is TGTGCCAGCAGCTTAAACGGCAGGGTGACACCCCTCCACTTT. Translating gives CASSLNGRVTPLHF.

The chain is built from TRBV4-3 and TRBJ2-1; D might be TRBD1 (6 bases). Trimming left V 2 bases short and J 10 bases short, with 12 bases between. In germline, CDR1 is LGHNA, CDR2 YSLEER. This CDR3 has 13 residues. CDR3 in amino acids: CASSQNQGTEQFF. CDR3 nucleotides: TGCGCCAGCAGCCAAAACCAGGGGACCGAGCAGTTCTTC.

The chain uses TRBV6-6 and TRBJ2-1; D perhaps matches TRBD2 (6 bases). The germline V and J ends were trimmed by 0 bases and 5 bases, with 14 bases remaining between them. The CDR3 totals 16 residues. Germline V gives CDR1 MNHNY, CDR2 SVGAGI (reference sequence). The CDR3 here is CASSYSTPRGNNEQFF. The CDR3 nucleotides read TGTGCCAGCAGTTACTCGACACCCCGGGGGAACAATGAGCAGTTCTTC.

This chain joins TRBV12-3 or TRBV12-4 and TRBJ1-5; D unresolved. Between the trimmed V and J ends, which lost 4 bases and 0 bases, there was a span of 4 bases. CDR3 length: 13 residues. In nucleotides, the CDR3 is TGTGCCAGCAGTTCTTATAGCAATCAGCCCCAGCATTTT. This gives the protein CASSSYSNQPQHF.

V usage is TRBV12-3 or TRBV12-4 and J usage is TRBJ2-7, with a weak D call TRBD1 (6 bases). The CDR3 length is 11 residues. V lost 4 bases and J 5 bases, leaving 6 bases between the germline ends. CDR3 loop: CASSWGHEQYF. In DNA, the CDR3 is TGTGCCAGCAGTTGGGGGCACGAGCAGTACTTC.

This clone was seen more than once but under ten times. J is TRBJ1-1 and V is TRBV27; D remains unclear. Germline assignment: CDR1 MNHEY and CDR2 SMNVEV (reference sequence). The CDR3 has 19 residues. V was clipped by 1 base and J by 4 bases, with 25 bases between them. CDR3 DNA: TGTGCCAGCAGTTTATTATCCTCCCCGGGTGGATTTCTCGGCACTGAAGCTTTCTTT. This translates into CASSLLSSPGGFLGTEAFF.

The chain employs TRBV19 and TRBJ1-1, with TRBD1 as a possible D gene (5 bases). Trimming pared 7 bases from V and 3 bases from J, leaving 15 bases between. This CDR3 is 14 amino acids long. CDR1 is LNHDA and CDR2 is SQIVND in the germline V gene (reference sequence). DNA of the CDR3: TGTGCCAGTAACAGCCAGGGCACTCACACTGAAGCTTTCTTT. Translating gives CASNSQGTHTEAFF.

This clone appeared many times. The rearrangement uses TRBV19 and TRBJ2-1; TRBD2 agrees at 10 bases. CDR3 length: 13 residues. After removal of 7 bases from V and 7 bases from J, the junction contained 4 bases not matched to a gene. CDR1 LNHDA and CDR2 SQIVND come from the germline V gene (reference sequence). CDR3 nucleotides: TGTGCCAGTATGAATAGCGGGGGGAATGAGCAGTTCTTC. Residues: CASMNSGGNEQFF. Filled out from reference TRBV19 and TRBJ2-1, the complete variable domain reads DGGITQSPKYLFRKEGQNVTLSCEQNLNHDAMYWYRQDPGQGLRLIYYSQIVNDFQKGDIAEGYSVSREKKESFPLTVTSAQKNPTAFYLCASMNSGGNEQFFGPGTRLTVL.

The CDR3 nucleotides are TGTGCCAGCCTTTCCCCTAGGGGGGATACGCAGTATTTT. It encodes CASLSPRGDTQYF. The rearrangement joins TRBV27 to TRBJ2-3; possibly TRBD1 for D (6 bases). The germline CDR1 and CDR2 sequences are MNHEY and SMNVEV (reference sequence). Trimming left V 8 bases short and J 6 bases short, with 15 bases between. The CDR3 totals 13 residues.

The V call is TRBV15, the J call TRBJ2-7; weak D call: TRBD1 (6 bases). V was pared by 0 bases and J by 0 bases, with 18 bases between. In germline, CDR1 is LNHNV, CDR2 YYDKDF (reference sequence). The CDR3 extends over 18 amino acids. CDR3 loop: CATSRDHGGQGSSYEQYF. The CDR3, as DNA: TGTGCCACCAGCAGAGATCATGGCGGGCAGGGGTCCTCCTACGAGCAGTACTTC.

This clone was counted only a few times. The V call is TRBV28, the J call TRBJ1-5; no clear D. The CDR3 has 18 residues. CDR1 is MDHEN, CDR2 SYDVKM, per germline. The ends were cut back, 7 bases at V and 0 bases at J, with 22 bases in the middle. CDR3 protein: CASTQTHRRRDSNQPQHF. DNA of the CDR3: TGTGCCAGCACCCAAACTCACAGACGGCGAGATAGCAATCAGCCCCAGCATTTT.

This clone was seen a single time. V is TRBV5-8 and J is TRBJ2-7; D might be TRBD1 (6 bases). The CDR3 is 13 residues long. The germline CDR1 and CDR2 sequences are SGHTS and YDEGEE. The V end lost 1 base, the J end lost 7 bases, and 12 bases lay between the germline ends. As DNA, the CDR3 is TGTGCCAGCAGCTTGCGACAGGAAGGGGAGCAGTACTTC. Translated, it gives CASSLRQEGEQYF. Together with reference TRBV5-8 and TRBJ2-7, the CDR3 gives the full variable domain: EAGVTQSPTHLIKTRGQQATLRCSPISGHTSVYWYQQALGLGLQFLLWYDEGEERNRGNFPPRFSGRQFPNYSSELNVNALELEDSALYLCASSLRQEGEQYFGPGTRLTVT.

This sequence joins TRBV19 and TRBJ2-7; 10 bases agree with TRBD1. J lost 3 bases, V lost 5 bases, and 4 bases had no gene match. The germline gives CDR1 LNHDA, CDR2 SQIVND (reference sequence). The CDR3 is 14 residues long. The CDR3 sequence is CASSSGQGGYEQYF. Here the CDR3 DNA reads TGTGCCAGTAGTTCAGGACAGGGGGGCTACGAGCAGTACTTC.

V gene TRBV5-1 combines with J gene TRBJ1-1; TRBD1 matches 9 bases. V gave up 3 bases and J gave up 1 base; unmatched junction bases: 1. Germline loops: CDR1 SGHRS, CDR2 YFSETQ. The CDR3 is made up of 14 amino acids. Here the CDR3 DNA reads TGCGCCAGCAGCTCGACAGGGGGGAACACTGAAGCTTTCTTT. Translation gives CASSSTGGNTEAFF.

This clone was observed a few times. The chain recombines TRBV7-8 with TRBJ1-2; 12 positions agree with TRBD1. Germline lookup yields CDR1 SGHVS and CDR2 FQNEAQ. The length of the CDR3 is 14 residues. Losses at the gene ends were 7 bases for V and 5 bases for J; bases not matched to a gene: 5. DNA for the CDR3: TGTGCCAGCAAGGGACAGGGGGCTGGTTATGGCTACACCTTC. It translates to CASKGQGAGYGYTF.

J is TRBJ2-7 and V is TRBV5-1, with D hard to call. Between the trimmed V and J ends, which lost 5 bases and 6 bases, there was a span of 9 bases. CDR3 length equals 11 residues. Per germline, CDR1 SGHRS and CDR2 YFSETQ. The chain's CDR3 is CASRKTSEQYF. The CDR3 DNA reads as TGCGCCAGCAGGAAGACATCCGAGCAGTACTTC.

The gene calls are TRBV7-2 and TRBJ2-7, with 8 bases lining up with TRBD2. The CDR3 consists of 15 residues. Germline CDR1 SGHTA, CDR2 FQGNSA. J gave up 4 bases and V 3 bases, and 8 bases lay outside the gene matches. CDR3 DNA: TGTGCCAGCAGCTTCGCTCCGGGACTAGTTTACGAGCAGTACTTC. The encoded protein is CASSFAPGLVYEQYF. The full variable domain, with the rest looked up from reference TRBV7-2 and TRBJ2-7, is GAGVSQSPSNKVTEKGKDVELRCDPISGHTALYWYRQSLGQGLEFLIYFQGNSAPDKSGLPSDRFSAERTGGSVSTLTIQRTQQEDSAVYLCASSFAPGLVYEQYFGPGTRLTVT.

This clone was counted a few times. This chain uses TRBV4-1 with TRBJ2-1, with D possibly matching TRBD2 (6 bases). The V gene lost 6 bases and the J gene lost 3 bases, with 12 bases spanning the gap. The length of the CDR3 is 14 residues. The germline V gene has CDR1 MGHRA and CDR2 YSYEKL. The CDR3 here is CASSQRDFYNEQFF. The DNA for the CDR3 is TGCGCCAGCAGTCAACGGGACTTCTACAATGAGCAGTTCTTC.

V and J are TRBV6-5 and TRBJ2-1; perhaps TRBD1 as D (7 bases). Per germline, CDR1 MNHEY and CDR2 SVGAGI. Trimming took 3 bases from V and 9 from J, leaving 18 bases between them. The CDR3 has 15 amino acids. In DNA, the CDR3 is TGTGCCAGCAGTTATGGAGGGGGCGGTTTACGTGAGCAGTTCTTC. Translation: CASSYGGGGLREQFF.

V is TRBV7-9 and J is TRBJ1-6, with TRBD1 matching over 8 bases. CDR1 SEHNR and CDR2 FQNEAQ come from the germline V gene (reference sequence). The V gene end was trimmed by 8 bases and the J gene end by 10 bases; junction bases not matched to a gene: 10. This CDR3 is 14 amino acids long. The CDR3 protein is CASGGQGIESPLHF. The CDR3 coding sequence is TGTGCCAGCGGAGGACAGGGAATAGAATCACCCCTCCACTTT.

This clone was found a few times. This chain joins TRBV10-3 and TRBJ2-1; 8 bases are shared with TRBD1. Germline V lookup: CDR1 ENHRY, CDR2 SYGVKD. CDR3 length equals 17 residues. V lost 4 bases and J lost 7; bases outside the gene matches: 15. In DNA, the CDR3 is TGTGCCATCAGTGCCCGATCTGGACAGGGAAATTCTAATGAGCAGTTCTTC. This encodes CAISARSGQGNSNEQFF.

The chain has TRBV10-3 and TRBJ2-3; D might be TRBD1 (5 bases). V lost 0 bases, J lost 3 bases, and 7 bases lay in between. This CDR3 is built from 14 residues. The germline V gene encodes CDR1 ENHRY and CDR2 SYGVKD. CDR3 sequence reads: CAISESSGTDTQYF. DNA for the CDR3: TGTGCCATCAGTGAGTCGTCAGGGACAGATACGCAGTATTTT.

The V gene is TRBV5-1, the J gene TRBJ1-2; D perhaps matches TRBD1 (5 bases). The CDR3 contains 14 residues. Trimming pared 4 bases from V and 3 bases from J, leaving 13 bases between. Germline V CDR1 and CDR2: SGHRS, YFSETQ. The CDR3 nucleotides read TGCGCCAGCAGCCCGCTGACAGTAGACTATGGCTACACCTTC. It yields the protein CASSPLTVDYGYTF.

This clone has just one count. In nucleotides, the CDR3 is TGTGCTAGTGGTTTGGGGCAGGGCGGTGAGCAGTTCTTC. This codes for CASGLGQGGEQFF. The chain combines TRBV12-5 with TRBJ2-1; D is perhaps TRBD1 (5 bases). V was trimmed by 1 base and J by 9 bases, leaving 10 bases between them. Germline values: CDR1 LGHNT, CDR2 FRNRAP. The CDR3 extends over 13 amino acids.

The chain uses TRBV7-3 and TRBJ2-3; 14 bases are shared with TRBD2. Trimming removed 0 bases from V and 6 bases from J; junction bases left unmatched: 5. Germline CDR1 reads SGHTA; CDR2 reads FQGTGA. This CDR3 is built from 17 residues. CDR3 protein: CASSLTGLAGGSDTQYF. The CDR3 DNA follows: TGTGCCAGCAGCTTAACTGGACTAGCGGGGGGATCCGATACGCAGTATTTT.

The chain's CDR3 is CASSLVQGATGELFF. DNA for the CDR3: TGCGCCAGCAGCTTGGTTCAGGGGGCGACCGGGGAGCTGTTTTTT. The V gene is TRBV5-1, the J gene TRBJ2-2, with 8 bases matching TRBD1. Germline V gene sequence: CDR1 SGHRS, CDR2 YFSETQ. This CDR3 is built from 15 residues. After removal of 0 bases from V and 5 bases from J, the junction contained 3 bases not matched to a gene.

This clone was picked up a small number of times. V and J are TRBV11-3 and TRBJ1-4; tentative D call: TRBD1 (5 bases). V lost 5 bases, J lost 8 bases, and 18 bases lay in between. The CDR3 contains 15 residues. Looked up from germline, CDR1 is SGHNT and CDR2 is YENEEA. The CDR3 coding sequence is TGTGCCAGCAGCCCGGCGGACGGGGGACGGGAAAAACTGTTTTTT. Protein product: CASSPADGGREKLFF. Combining the CDR3 with reference TRBV11-3 and TRBJ1-4 gives the whole variable domain EAGVVQSPRYKIIEKKQPVAFWCNPISGHNTLYWYLQNLGQGPELLIRYENEEAVDDSQLPKDRFSAERLKGVDSTLKIQPAELGDSAVYLCASSPADGGREKLFFGSGTQLSVL.

CDR3 nucleotide sequence: TGTGCCAGCAGCGTAGGGGAGGGAAGGAATGAAAAACTGTTTTTT. Its translation: CASSVGEGRNEKLFF. V gene TRBV9 combines with J gene TRBJ1-4; D is unclear. V was clipped by 0 bases and J by 5 bases, with 11 bases between them. This CDR3 has 15 residues. CDR1 is SGDLS, CDR2 YYNGEE, per germline.